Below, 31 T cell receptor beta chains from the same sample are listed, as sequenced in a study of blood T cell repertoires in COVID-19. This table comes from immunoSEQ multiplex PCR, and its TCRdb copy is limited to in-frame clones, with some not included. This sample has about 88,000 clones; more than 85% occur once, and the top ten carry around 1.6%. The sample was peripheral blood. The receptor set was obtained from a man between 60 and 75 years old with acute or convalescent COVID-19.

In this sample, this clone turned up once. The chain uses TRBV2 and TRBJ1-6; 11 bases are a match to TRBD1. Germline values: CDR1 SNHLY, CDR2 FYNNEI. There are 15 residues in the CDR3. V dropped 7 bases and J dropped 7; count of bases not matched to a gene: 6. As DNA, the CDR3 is TGTGCCAGCACCCGGACAGGGGGCGCGAATTCACCCCTCCACTTT. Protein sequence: CASTRTGGANSPLHF.

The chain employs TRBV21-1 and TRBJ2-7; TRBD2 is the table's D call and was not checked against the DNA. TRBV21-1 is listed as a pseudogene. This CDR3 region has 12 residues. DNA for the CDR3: TGTGCCAGCAGCAGCCGCGGCTACGAGCAGTACTTC. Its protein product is CASSSRGYEQYF.

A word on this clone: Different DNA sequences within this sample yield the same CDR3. DNA of the CDR3: TGTGCCAGTAGTATAGGACAGGGGGCCTACGAGCAGTACTTC. Protein product: CASSIGQGAYEQYF. The chain links TRBV19 to TRBJ2-7; 9 bases align to TRBD1. The ends lost 1 base at V and 2 bases at J; junction bases unmatched: 0. CDR1 LNHDA and CDR2 SQIVND come from the germline V gene (reference sequence). The CDR3 runs to 14 residues.

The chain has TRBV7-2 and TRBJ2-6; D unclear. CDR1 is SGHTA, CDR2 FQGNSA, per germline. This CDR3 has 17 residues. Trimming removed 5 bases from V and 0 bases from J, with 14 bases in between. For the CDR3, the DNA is TGTGCCAGCAGCCAAAACCTCCAGTCCTCTGGGGCCAACGTCCTGACTTTC. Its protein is CASSQNLQSSGANVLTF.

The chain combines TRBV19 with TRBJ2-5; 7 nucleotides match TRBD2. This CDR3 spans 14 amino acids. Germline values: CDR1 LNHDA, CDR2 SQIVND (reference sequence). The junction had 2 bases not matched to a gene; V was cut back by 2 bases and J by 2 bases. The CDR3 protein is CASSILAEQETQYF. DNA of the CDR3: TGTGCCAGTAGTATACTAGCGGAGCAAGAGACCCAGTACTTC.

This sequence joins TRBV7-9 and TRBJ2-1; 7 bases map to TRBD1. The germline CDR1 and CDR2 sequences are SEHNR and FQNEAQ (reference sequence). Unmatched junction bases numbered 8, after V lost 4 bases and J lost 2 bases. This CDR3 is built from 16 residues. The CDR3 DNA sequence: TGTGCCAGCAGCTCATCTCAAGGGGGCGCCTACAATGAGCAGTTCTTC. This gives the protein CASSSSQGGAYNEQFF. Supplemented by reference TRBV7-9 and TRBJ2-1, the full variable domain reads DTGVSQNPRHKITKRGQNVTFRCDPISEHNRLYWYRQTLGQGPEFLTYFQNEAQLEKSRLLSDRFSAERPKGSFSTLEIQRTEQGDSAMYLCASSSSQGGAYNEQFFGPGTRLTVL.

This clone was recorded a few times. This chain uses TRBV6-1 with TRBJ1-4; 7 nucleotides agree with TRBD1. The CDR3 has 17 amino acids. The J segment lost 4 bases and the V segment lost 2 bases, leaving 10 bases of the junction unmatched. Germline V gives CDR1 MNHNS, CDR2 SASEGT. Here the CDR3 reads CASSEPLPGQINEKLFF. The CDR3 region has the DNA TGTGCCAGCAGTGAACCCCTGCCGGGACAGATTAATGAAAAACTGTTTTTT.

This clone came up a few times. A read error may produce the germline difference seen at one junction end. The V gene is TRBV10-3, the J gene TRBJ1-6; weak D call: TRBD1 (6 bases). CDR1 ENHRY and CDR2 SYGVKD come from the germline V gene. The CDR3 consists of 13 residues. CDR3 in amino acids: CAVRQVDNSPLHF. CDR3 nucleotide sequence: TGTGCCGTCAGACAGGTTGACAATTCACCCCTCCACTTT.

The CDR3 DNA sequence: TGTGCCAGTAGTATGTCAGGGCAGGAGACCCAGTACTTC. This gives the protein CASSMSGQETQYF. V and J are TRBV19 and TRBJ2-5; TRBD1 might be the D (5 bases). Germline V CDR1 and CDR2: LNHDA, SQIVND (reference sequence). This CDR3 has 13 residues. V lost 3 bases and J lost 5, with 10 bases in between.

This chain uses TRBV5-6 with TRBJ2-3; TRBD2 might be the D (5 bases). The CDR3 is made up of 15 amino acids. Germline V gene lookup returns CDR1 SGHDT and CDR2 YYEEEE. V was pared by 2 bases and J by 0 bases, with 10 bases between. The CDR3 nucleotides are TGTGCCAGCAGCTTTTCCGGGGTCAGCACAGATACGCAGTATTTT. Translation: CASSFSGVSTDTQYF.

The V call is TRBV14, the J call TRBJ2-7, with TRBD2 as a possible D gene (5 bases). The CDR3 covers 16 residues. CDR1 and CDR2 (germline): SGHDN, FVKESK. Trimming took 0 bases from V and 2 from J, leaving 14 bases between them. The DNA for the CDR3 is TGTGCCAGCAGCCAAGATTTAGCGTCAGGTCCCTACGAGCAGTACTTC. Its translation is CASSQDLASGPYEQYF.

The CDR3 region has the DNA TGTGCCAGCAGTCCCCCCGACAGGCCCCGCTACAATGAGCAGTTCTTC. It specifies CASSPPDRPRYNEQFF. The V and J genes are TRBV27 and TRBJ2-1; D is perhaps TRBD1 (6 bases). V gave up 5 bases and J gave up 3 bases, with 17 bases separating them. CDR3 length: 16 residues. The germline V gene encodes CDR1 MNHEY and CDR2 SMNVEV (reference sequence).

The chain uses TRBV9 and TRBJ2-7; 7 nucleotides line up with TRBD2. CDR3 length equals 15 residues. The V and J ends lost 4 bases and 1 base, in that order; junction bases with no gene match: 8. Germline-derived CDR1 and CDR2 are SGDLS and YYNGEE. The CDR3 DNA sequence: TGTGCCAGCAGCCCTTCGGGGGGAGGGTCCTACGAGCAGTACTTC. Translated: CASSPSGGGSYEQYF.

The CDR3 DNA is TGTGCCAGCAGCCAAATCAGGGGCGCTGAAGCTTTCTTT. It specifies CASSQIRGAEAFF. The V call is TRBV14, the J call TRBJ1-1, with D perhaps matching TRBD1 (6 bases). The CDR3 has 13 residues. Trimming removed 2 bases from V and 6 bases from J, with 10 bases in between. The germline V gene encodes CDR1 SGHDN and CDR2 FVKESK.

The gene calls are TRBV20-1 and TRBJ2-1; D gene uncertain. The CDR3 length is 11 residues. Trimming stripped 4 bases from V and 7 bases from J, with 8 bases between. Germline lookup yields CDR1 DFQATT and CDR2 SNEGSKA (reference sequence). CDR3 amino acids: CSAIGLNEQFF. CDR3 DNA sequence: TGCAGTGCTATCGGTCTAAATGAGCAGTTCTTC.

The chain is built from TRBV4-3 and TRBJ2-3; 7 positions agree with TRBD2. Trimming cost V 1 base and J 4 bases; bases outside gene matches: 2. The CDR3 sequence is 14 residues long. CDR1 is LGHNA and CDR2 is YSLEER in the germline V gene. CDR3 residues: CASSQVAGADTQYF. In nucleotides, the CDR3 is TGCGCCAGCAGCCAAGTGGCGGGAGCAGATACGCAGTATTTT.

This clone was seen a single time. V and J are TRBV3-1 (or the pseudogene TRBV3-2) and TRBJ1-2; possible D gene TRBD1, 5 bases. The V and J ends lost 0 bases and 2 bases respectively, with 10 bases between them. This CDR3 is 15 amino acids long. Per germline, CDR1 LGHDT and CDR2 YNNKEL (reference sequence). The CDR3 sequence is CASSQEGAANYGYTF. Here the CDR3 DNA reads TGTGCCAGCAGCCAAGAAGGGGCAGCGAACTATGGCTACACCTTC.

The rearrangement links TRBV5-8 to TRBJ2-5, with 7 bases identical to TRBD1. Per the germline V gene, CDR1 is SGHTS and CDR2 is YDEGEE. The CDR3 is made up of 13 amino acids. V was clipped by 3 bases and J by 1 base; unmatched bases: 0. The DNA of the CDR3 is TGTGCCAGCAGCTGGACAGGCCAAGAGACCCAGTACTTC. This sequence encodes CASSWTGQETQYF.

The CDR3 is CASSPRTGHYEQYF. The CDR3 DNA follows: TGTGCCAGCAGTCCCCGGACAGGGCACTACGAGCAGTACTTC. This chain connects TRBV6-5 to TRBJ2-7; TRBD1 aligns across 8 bases. Germline-derived CDR1 and CDR2 are MNHEY and SVGAGI. V lost 5 bases to trimming and J lost 3 bases; unmatched junction nucleotides: 6. CDR3 length: 14 amino acids.

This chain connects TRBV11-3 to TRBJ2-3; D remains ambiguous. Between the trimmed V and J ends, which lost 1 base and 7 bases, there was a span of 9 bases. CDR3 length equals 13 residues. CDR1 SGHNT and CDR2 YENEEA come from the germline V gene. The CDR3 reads CASSLVRQHTQYF. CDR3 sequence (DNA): TGTGCCAGCAGCTTAGTGCGGCAACATACGCAGTATTTT.

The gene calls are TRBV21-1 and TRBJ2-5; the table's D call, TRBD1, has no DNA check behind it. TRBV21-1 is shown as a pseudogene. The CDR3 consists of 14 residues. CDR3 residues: CASSKYRARETQYF. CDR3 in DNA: TGTGCCAGCAGCAAATACAGGGCACGGGAGACCCAGTACTTC.

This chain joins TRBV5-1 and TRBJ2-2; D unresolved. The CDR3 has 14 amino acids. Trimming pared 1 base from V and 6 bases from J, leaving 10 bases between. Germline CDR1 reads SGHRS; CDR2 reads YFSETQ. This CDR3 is CASSLTASAGELFF. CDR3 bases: TGCGCCAGCAGCTTGACCGCATCGGCCGGGGAGCTGTTTTTT.

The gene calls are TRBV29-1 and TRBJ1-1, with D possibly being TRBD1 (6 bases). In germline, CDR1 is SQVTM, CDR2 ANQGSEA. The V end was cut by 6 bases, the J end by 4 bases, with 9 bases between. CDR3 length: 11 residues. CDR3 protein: CSVYRVTEAFF. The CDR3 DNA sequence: TGCAGCGTATACAGGGTCACTGAAGCTTTCTTT. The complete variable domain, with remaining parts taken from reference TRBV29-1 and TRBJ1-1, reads SAVISQKPSRDICQRGTSLTIQCQVDSQVTMMFWYRQQPGQSLTLIATANQGSEATYESGFVIDKFPISRPNLTFSTLTVSNMSPEDSSIYLCSVYRVTEAFFGQGTRLTVV.

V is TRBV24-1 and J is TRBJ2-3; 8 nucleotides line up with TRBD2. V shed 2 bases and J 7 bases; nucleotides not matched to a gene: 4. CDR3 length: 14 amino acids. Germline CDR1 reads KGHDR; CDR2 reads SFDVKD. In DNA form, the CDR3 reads TGTGCCACCAGTGATTCAGGCGGGAGGAATACGCAGTATTTT. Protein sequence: CATSDSGGRNTQYF.

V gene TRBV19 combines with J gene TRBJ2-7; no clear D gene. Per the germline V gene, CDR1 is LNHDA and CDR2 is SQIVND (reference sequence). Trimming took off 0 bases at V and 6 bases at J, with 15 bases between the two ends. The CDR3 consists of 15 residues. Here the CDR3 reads CASSIDANILSEQYF. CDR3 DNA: TGTGCCAGTAGTATAGACGCGAATATACTGAGCGAGCAGTACTTC.

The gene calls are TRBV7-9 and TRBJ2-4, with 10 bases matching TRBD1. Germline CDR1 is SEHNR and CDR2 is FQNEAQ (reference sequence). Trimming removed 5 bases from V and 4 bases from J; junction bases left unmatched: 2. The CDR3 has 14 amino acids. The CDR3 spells CASSTGQGKNIQYF. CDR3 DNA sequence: TGTGCCAGCAGCACGGGACAGGGGAAAAACATTCAGTACTTC.

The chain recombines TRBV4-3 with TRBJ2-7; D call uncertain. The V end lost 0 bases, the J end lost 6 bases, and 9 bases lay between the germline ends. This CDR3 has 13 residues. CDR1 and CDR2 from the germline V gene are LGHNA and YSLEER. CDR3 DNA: TGCGCCAGCAGCCAAGATTTTTTCGGCGAGCAGTACTTC. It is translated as CASSQDFFGEQYF.

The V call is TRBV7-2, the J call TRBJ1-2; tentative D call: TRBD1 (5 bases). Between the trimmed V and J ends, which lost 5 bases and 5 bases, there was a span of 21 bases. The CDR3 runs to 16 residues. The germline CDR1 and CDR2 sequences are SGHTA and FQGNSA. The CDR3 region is CASSPTGQFYLYGYTF. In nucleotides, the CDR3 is TGTGCCAGCAGCCCCACAGGCCAATTCTACTTATATGGCTACACCTTC.

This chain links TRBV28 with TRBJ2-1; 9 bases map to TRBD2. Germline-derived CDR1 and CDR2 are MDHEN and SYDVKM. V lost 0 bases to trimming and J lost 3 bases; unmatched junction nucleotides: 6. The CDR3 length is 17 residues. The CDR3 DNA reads TGTGCCAGCAGTTTATGGGCGGGGGGGCCTGACTACAATGAGCAGTTCTTC. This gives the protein CASSLWAGGPDYNEQFF.

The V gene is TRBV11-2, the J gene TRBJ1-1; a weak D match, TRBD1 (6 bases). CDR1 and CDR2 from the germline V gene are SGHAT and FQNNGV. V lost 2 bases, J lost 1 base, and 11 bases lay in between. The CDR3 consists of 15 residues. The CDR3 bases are TGTGCCAGCAGCTTATGGGGGCCAGGGAACACTGAAGCTTTCTTT. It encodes CASSLWGPGNTEAFF.

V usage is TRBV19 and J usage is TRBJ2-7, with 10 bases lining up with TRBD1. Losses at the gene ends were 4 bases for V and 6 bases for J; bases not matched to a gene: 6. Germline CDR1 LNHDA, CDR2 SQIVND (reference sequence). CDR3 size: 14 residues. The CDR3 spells CASSSRDRGGEQYF. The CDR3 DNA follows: TGTGCCAGTAGTAGCCGGGACAGGGGCGGCGAGCAGTACTTC.